The source of this T cell receptor beta chain is a study of CD4+ T cells in melanoma. Study observations and caveats: Diverse differentiation states were reported for melanoma neoantigen-specific CD4+ T cells.

The protocol was immunoSEQ multiplex PCR, while the TCRdb copy is restricted to in-frame clones and leaves out a portion. The sample has thousands of clones, around 66% seen once. Unmatched junction bases numbered 16, after V lost 10 bases and J lost 4 bases. This CDR3 is built from 15 residues. Germline-derived CDR1 and CDR2 are LNHDA and SQIVND (reference sequence). Remarks on this clone: No antigen is known for it.

The chain joins TRBV19 to TRBJ2-7; 7 nucleotides line up with TRBD2. The sequenced material came from cells from a culture (not recorded whether cultured in vitro). The TCR sequence derives from a human donor with melanoma. In DNA, the CDR3 is TGTGCCACTCACAGCGGGACCGCCACGGGGTACGAGCAGTACTTC. This codes for CATHSGTATGYEQYF.